This TCR beta chain derives from a study of blood T cells in healthy people across ages. Study conclusions and caveats: Observed TCR beta diversity showed a strong correlation with the percentage of naive T cells as measured by flow cytometry.

Roughly 10 milliliters of peripheral blood were drawn from each donor. For the second PCR, which ran for roughly 7 to 11 cycles, a sample-barcoded 5' primer and a J-beta primer mix were used. MiXCR, applied by TCRdb to the 5' RACE reads, yields one record per CDR3 protein. The top ten clones hold about 21% of a sample with around 1,900,000 distinct CDR3 sequences, 35% to 50% of them seen once. This clonotype was counted once. Its antigen is still unknown. Sequenced sample: blood. This sequence originates from a human donor in good health.

CDR3 sequence (DNA): TGTGCCAGCAGCTCCCGGGGGGGGCTATATGGGGAGACCCAGTACTTC. It specifies CASSSRGGLYGETQYF. This chain uses TRBV5-6 with TRBJ2-5, with TRBD2 identical over 8 bases. V shed 3 bases, J shed 5 bases, and the junction held 12 bases outside the gene matches. From germline, CDR1 is SGHDT and CDR2 YYEEEE. This CDR3 spans 16 amino acids. The complete variable domain, with remaining parts taken from reference TRBV5-6 and TRBJ2-5, reads DAGVTQSPTHLIKTRGQQVTLRCSPKSGHDTVSWYQQALGQGPQFIFQYYEEEERQRGNFPDRFSGHQFPNYSSELNVNALLLGDSALYLCASSSRGGLYGETQYFGPGTRLLVL.